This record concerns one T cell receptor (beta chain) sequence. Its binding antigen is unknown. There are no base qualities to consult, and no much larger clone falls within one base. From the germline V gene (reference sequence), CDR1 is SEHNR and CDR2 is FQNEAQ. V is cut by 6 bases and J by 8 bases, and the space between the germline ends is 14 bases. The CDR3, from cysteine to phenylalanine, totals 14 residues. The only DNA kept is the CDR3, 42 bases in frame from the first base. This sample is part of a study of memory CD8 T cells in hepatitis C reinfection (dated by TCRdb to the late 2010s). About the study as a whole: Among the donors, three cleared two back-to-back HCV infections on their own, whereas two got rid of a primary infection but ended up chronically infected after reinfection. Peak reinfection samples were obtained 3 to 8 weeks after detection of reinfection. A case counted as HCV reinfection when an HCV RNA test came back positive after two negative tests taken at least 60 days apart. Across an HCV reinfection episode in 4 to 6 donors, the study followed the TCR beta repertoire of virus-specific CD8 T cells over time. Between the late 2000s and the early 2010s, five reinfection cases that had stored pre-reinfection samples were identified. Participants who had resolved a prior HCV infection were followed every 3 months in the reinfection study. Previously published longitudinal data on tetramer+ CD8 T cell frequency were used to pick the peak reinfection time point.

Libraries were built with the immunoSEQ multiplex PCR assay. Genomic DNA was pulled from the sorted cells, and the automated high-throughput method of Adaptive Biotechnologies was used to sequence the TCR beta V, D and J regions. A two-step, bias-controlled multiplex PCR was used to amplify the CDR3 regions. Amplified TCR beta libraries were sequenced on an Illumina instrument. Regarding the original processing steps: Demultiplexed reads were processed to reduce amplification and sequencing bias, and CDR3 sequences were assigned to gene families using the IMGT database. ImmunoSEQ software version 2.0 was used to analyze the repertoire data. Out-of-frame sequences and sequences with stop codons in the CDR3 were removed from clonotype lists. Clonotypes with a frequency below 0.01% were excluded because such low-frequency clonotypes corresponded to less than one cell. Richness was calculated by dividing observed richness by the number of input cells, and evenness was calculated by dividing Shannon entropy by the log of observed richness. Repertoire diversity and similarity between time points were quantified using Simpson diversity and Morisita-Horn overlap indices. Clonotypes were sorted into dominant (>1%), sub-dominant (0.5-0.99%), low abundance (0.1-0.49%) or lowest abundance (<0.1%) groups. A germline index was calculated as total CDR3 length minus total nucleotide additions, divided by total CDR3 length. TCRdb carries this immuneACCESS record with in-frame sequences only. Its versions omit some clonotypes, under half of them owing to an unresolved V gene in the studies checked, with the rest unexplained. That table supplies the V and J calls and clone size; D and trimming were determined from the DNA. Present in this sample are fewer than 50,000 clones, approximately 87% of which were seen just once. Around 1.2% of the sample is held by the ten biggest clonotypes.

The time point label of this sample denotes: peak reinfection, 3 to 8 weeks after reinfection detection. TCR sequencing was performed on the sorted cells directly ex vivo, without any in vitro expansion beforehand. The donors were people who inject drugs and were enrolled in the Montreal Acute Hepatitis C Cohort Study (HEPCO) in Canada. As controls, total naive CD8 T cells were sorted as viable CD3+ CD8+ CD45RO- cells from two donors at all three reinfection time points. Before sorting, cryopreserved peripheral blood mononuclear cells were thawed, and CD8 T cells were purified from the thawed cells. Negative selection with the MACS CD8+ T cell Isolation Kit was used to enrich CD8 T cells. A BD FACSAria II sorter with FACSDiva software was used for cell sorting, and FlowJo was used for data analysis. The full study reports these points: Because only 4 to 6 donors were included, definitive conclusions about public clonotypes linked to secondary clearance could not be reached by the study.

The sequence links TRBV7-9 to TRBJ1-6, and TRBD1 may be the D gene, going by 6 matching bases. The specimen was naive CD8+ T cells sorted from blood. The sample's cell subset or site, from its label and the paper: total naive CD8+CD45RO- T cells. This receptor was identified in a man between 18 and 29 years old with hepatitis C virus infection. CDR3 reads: CASREVQGDSPLHF. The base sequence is TGTGCCAGCAGGGAGGTACAGGGTGATTCACCCCTCCACTTT.